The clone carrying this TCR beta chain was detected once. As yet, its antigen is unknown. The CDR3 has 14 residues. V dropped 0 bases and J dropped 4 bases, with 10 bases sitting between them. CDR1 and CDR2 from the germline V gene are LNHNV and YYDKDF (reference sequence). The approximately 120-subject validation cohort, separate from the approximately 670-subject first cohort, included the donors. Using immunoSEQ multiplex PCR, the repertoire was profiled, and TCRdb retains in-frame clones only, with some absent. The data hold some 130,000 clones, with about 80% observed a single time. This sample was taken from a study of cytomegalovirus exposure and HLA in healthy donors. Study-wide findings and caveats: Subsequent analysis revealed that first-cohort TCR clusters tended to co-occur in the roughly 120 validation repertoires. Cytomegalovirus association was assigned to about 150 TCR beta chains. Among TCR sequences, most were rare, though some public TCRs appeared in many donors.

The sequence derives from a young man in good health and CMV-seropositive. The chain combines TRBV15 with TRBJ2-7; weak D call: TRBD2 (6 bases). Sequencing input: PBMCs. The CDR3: CATSRDQRVYEQYF. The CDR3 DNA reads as TGTGCCACCAGCAGAGACCAGCGGGTTTACGAGCAGTACTTC.